The source of this T cell receptor (beta chain) is a study of tissue T cells after allogeneic stem cell transplantation (dated by TCRdb to between 2021 and 2024). For context, the study as a whole: When multiple samples of a tissue existed, pathologist review of H&E sections prioritized samples with histologically apparent lymphocytes for sequencing. The human part of the study was a prospective observational study with no blinding and no randomization. The study profiled TCR beta repertoires across many tissues from research autopsies of patients with and without GVHD, plus mouse models of GVHD.

Libraries were prepared through the immunoSEQ multiplex PCR assay. TCRbeta CDR3 sequencing was performed at survey depth by Adaptive Biotechnologies, and CDR3 sequences, V/J genes, productive frequency and template counts were reported. Amplification of TCR beta CDR3 regions was performed from genomic DNA rather than from RNA. Per the authors' processing: Pairwise repertoire overlap between tissues was quantified with Jensen-Shannon divergence, where 1 means complete divergence and 0 identical. Tissues were clustered by single-linkage agglomerative hierarchical clustering of pairwise JSD values and displayed as dendrograms. All patient samples were analyzed with GLIPH2 using simulation_depth 1000, kmer_min_depth 3 and cdr3_length_cutoff 8, and only groups containing more than two unique CDR3s were kept. A standardized tissue-overlap score extrapolated Jaccard GLIPH-group overlap across patients to a standard repertoire size of 1000 clones. Linear mixed-effect models, with tissue as a fixed effect and individual as a random effect, were used to test how diversity related to clinical or experimental variables. TCRdb holds this immuneACCESS table with in-frame rearrangements only. Some clones are missing; in checked studies, unresolved V genes explain under half, and the rest has no known cause. V, J and clone size are those of that table, while D and trimming were read from the DNA. For this sample the table gives roughly 6,000 clones, of which around 65% were detected only once. The ten top clones hold roughly an eighth of the sample.

Comments on this clone: Its antigen remains unidentified. Since a much larger clone is just one base distant, this may be a read error. In the same sample, other DNA sequences code for this CDR3.

The time point label here, explained by the study, means: human tissue collected at research (rapid) autopsy. For comparison, three non-HCT patients with other cancers were selected retrospectively, each having at least five GI tract samples and no known GI disease at death. Autopsy tissues, which were obtained after a median post-mortem interval of around 9.9 hours, included GI sites from esophagus to rectum, liver, skin and lymphoid organs including spleen. Each autopsy specimen was bisected, with one portion flash-frozen in liquid nitrogen and the remainder formalin-fixed, and the outer muscle layers of GI specimens were removed. Genomic DNA was extracted from frozen tissues using the Mag-Bind Blood & Tissue DNA HDQ 96 Kit on a Chemagic 360 or the DNeasy Blood & Tissue Kit. Because of concern about red blood cell contamination, extracted DNA was further purified using the Genomic DNA Clean & Concentrator-25 kit.

What the work shows at the level of the full study, not this receptor alone: The patient cohort was small and clinically heterogeneous, and sampling depth was acknowledged as a limitation. Which tissue TCRs were alloreactive or antigen-specific was not determined in the study, and some of the clones might have been host cells that persisted. Within patients, how anatomically similar tissues were was a major factor shaping TCR repertoire composition, regardless of disease or transplant status. For the non-GVHD comparator patients, no blood samples were available. In both patients and mice, only a limited portion of the TCR repertoire detected in tissues was captured by blood and spleen T cells. Not many T cell clones showed up in more than one patient, yet clustering based on motifs uncovered repertoire signatures that were shared across patients in a tissue-specific way.

The CDR3 goes from the cysteine to the phenylalanine over 13 residues. This entry keeps only the CDR3 DNA: 39 bases, framed from base 1. The junction shows trimming of 2 bases on V and 0 bases on J, plus 5 bases between the germline ends. The germline V gene encodes CDR1 MNHEY and CDR2 SVGEGT. The receptor comes from a woman aged 18-55 years with breast cancer. The rearrangement combines TRBV6-2 or TRBV6-3 with TRBJ2-7, with the D gene not clear enough to name. Sequencing used duodenum tissue, obtained at autopsy. The nucleotides are TGTGCCAGCAGTTACGTTAGCTCCTACGAGCAGTACTTC. Its protein is CASSYVSSYEQYF.